Below, one T cell receptor beta chain is given with its context. Its antigen is not known. Blood sampling took place at baseline, cycle 4 day 1, and cycle 7 day 1. These data are taken from a study of OX40 agonist ivuxolimab in advanced cancers. Turning to the study itself: Three patients had partial responses: one hepatocellular carcinoma, two cutaneous melanoma. Findings and caveats of the study: More expanded clones were seen, on average, in CD8+ T cells than in CD4+. There were also nonresponders showing low normalized T-cell clonal expansion.

Using immunoSEQ multiplex PCR, the repertoire was profiled, and TCRdb retains in-frame clones only, with some absent. The repertoire holds tens of thousands of clones, with approximately 90% as singletons. CDR1 is DFQATT, CDR2 SNEGSKA, per germline (reference sequence). The CDR3 totals 11 residues. The input for sequencing was CD4+ or CD8+ T cells sorted from blood, taken in a trial of the OX40 agonist ivuxolimab. The chain is built from TRBV20-1 and TRBJ2-3; D is perhaps TRBD1 (7 bases). The TCR sequence derives from an adult with an advanced solid tumor such as melanoma, head and neck, liver or kidney cancer. As DNA, the CDR3 is TGCAGCCTGGAGGGGGCGGATACGCAGTATTTT. Translation: CSLEGADTQYF.